These T cell receptor beta chains were read from a single sample in a study of shared clonotypes between healthy human individuals. Sequencing used immunoSEQ multiplex PCR; TCRdb keeps in-frame clones, though not all of them. The sample holds 2,500,000 or so clones, under 95% seen once. The sample was naive CD4+ T cells from PBMCs. The receptors stem from a young man in good health. Some clones in this sample may be carry-over from other donors' samples. The conserved cysteine and the conserved F or W are not part of the CDR3 here. The D gene is left open where the match is weak.

d_call v_call cdr3_aa
TRBD2 TRBV9 ASSVPLAGGTDTQY
TRBD1 TRBV20-1 SASDREPQH
- TRBV7-7 ASSFRLDTGELF
- TRBV6-6 ASSYSTGEKLF
- TRBV28 ASSQRRGLNTEAF
TRBD1 TRBV19 ASSIDRAFNQPQH
- TRBV5-1 ASSLEQATYGYT
- TRBV7-9 ASSIRTGVAGEQF
TRBD1 TRBV6-5 ASGPGQGYEQY
TRBD1 TRBV7-8 ASSELPIYRGLK
- TRBV11-2 ASSYDQGPEAF
- TRBV5-1 ASSLVPGPSNTEAF
- TRBV28 ASSLEEGYGYT
- TRBV10-3 AISEWGGNQPQH
- TRBV6-6 ASSYSQGYEQY
TRBD2 TRBV28 ASSSPGLAGVALGEQY
TRBD2 TRBV14 ASSQMGLEGYEQY
- TRBV5-4 ASSEALRGWSGYT
- TRBV19 ATYRSRTNTGELF
TRBD1 TRBV7-9 ASSLDRVRDEQY
- TRBV7-9 ASRATTQY
- TRBV28 ASSFGGSGNTIY